This T cell receptor beta chain is drawn from a study of shared clonotypes between healthy human individuals. The CDR3 runs to 16 residues. The V end was cut by 5 bases, the J end by 8 bases, with 19 bases between. Assay: immunoSEQ multiplex PCR; the TCRdb copy retains only in-frame clones and omits some. The sample has 2 million or so clones, 85% to 95% seen once; the top ten hold 0.1% to 0.15%. This rearrangement joins TRBV6-7 to TRBJ1-6; D not resolved. TRBV6-7 is reported as an ORF; its role is uncertain. This sequence originates from a man between 18 and 35 years old in good health. The sequenced sample was naive CD4+ T cells sorted from blood. Subset of the sample: CD45RA+ positively selected. The DNA for the CDR3 is TGTGCCAGCAGTAACTTGTATCGGCTTGAATATTCACCCCTCCACTTT. Its translation: CASSNLYRLEYSPLHF.